This TCR beta chain was recovered during a study of cytomegalovirus exposure and HLA in healthy donors. This PCR relied on a set of 60 Vbeta primers and 13 Jbeta primers. Here immunoSEQ multiplex PCR was the method, and the copy in TCRdb shows in-frame clones only, minus some. The top ten hold 3.5% to 4% of the sample, which has 200,000 to 250,000 clones, around 73% seen once. The source of this sequence is a male donor in good health and CMV-seronegative. The material sequenced was PBMCs.

CDR3 in amino acids: CASSLGKGGKQPQHF. The CDR3 coding sequence is TGTGCCAGCAGCTTAGGGAAGGGAGGGAAACAGCCCCAGCATTTT. The chain joins TRBV11-2 to TRBJ1-5; no definite D call. Germline values: CDR1 SGHAT, CDR2 FQNNGV. The germline V and J ends were trimmed by 1 base and 7 bases, with 14 bases remaining between them. This CDR3 has 15 amino acids. The full variable domain, completed using reference TRBV11-2 and TRBJ1-5, is EAGVAQSPRYKIIEKRQSVAFWCNPISGHATLYWYQQILGQGPKLLIQFQNNGVVDDSQLPKDRFSAERLKGVDSTLKIQPAKLEDSAVYLCASSLGKGGKQPQHFGDGTRLSIL.